A selection of T cell receptor beta chains follows, all from one sample in a study of metastatic and nonmetastatic thyroid tumors. TCRdb ran MiXCR on the PCR reads. The repertoire holds about 20,000 clones, with approximately 16% as singletons. The sequenced sample was tumor tissue. These receptors were taken from a female donor with papillary thyroid cancer or a benign thyroid nodule (not recorded which). Some clones in this sample may be carry-over from other donors' samples. CDR3s include the opening cysteine and the closing phenylalanine or tryptophan. A D gene is named only where the DNA matches it firmly. The size entry is marked missing in some rows and otherwise reads once, few, many or a size class.

D gene	J gene	V gene	clone size	CDR3 DNA	CDR3 protein
TRBD1	TRBJ2-7	TRBV6-2/TRBV6-3	many	TGTGCCAGCAGTTACAAGGGCAGGGGGTTAGGTGAGCAGTACTTC	CASSYKGRGLGEQYF
.	TRBJ1-1	TRBV4-1	many	TGCGCCAGCAGCCAACTCAACCTAGGAACTGAAGCTTTCTTT	CASSQLNLGTEAFF
TRBD1	TRBJ2-7	TRBV20-1	many	TGCAGTCATCGGGACAGCTCCTACGAGCAGTACTTC	CSHRDSSYEQYF
.	TRBJ1-2	TRBV2	medium-sized	TGTGCCAGCATAGGGGGAAACTATGGCTACACCTTC	CASIGGNYGYTF
.	TRBJ1-3	TRBV11-1	many	TGTGCCAGCAGCTTAGATGGGGGAACGGCCGGAAACACCATATATTTT	CASSLDGGTAGNTIYF
TRBD1	TRBJ1-6	TRBV27	medium-sized	TGTGCCAGCAACGCCGGGACAGGGGTACGATCACCCCTCCACTTT	CASNAGTGVRSPLHF
TRBD1	TRBJ2-7	TRBV5-1	many	TGCGCCAGCAGCACACAGGGGGACTACGAGCAGTACTTC	CASSTQGDYEQYF
.	TRBJ2-1	TRBV6-5	few	TGTGCCAGCAGTTACTCGGGGGGTCCTACAAATGGGCAGTTCTTC	CASSYSGGPTNGQFF
.	TRBJ1-3	TRBV19	many	TGTGCCAGTAGCAGACAGAGCTCTGGAAACACCATATATTTT	CASSRQSSGNTIYF
.	TRBJ2-6	TRBV28	many	TGTGCCAGCAGTTACCGGGGAGCAGGGGTCCTTTTCGCTGGGGCCAACGTCCTGACTTTC	CASSYRGAGVLFAGANVLTF
.	TRBJ1-2	TRBV11-2	medium-sized	TGTGCCAGCAGCCCCAGGGCTACAGGCTTGGGGGACGGCTACACCTTC	CASSPRATGLGDGYTF
TRBD2	TRBJ2-3	TRBV7-2	few	TGTGCCAGCATGCTTAGCGGGGTCATCACAGATACGCAGTATTTT	CASMLSGVITDTQYF
.	TRBJ2-3	TRBV24-1	many	TGTGCCACCAGTGCGGCATCCCTCACAGATACGCAGTATTTT	CATSAASLTDTQYF
.	TRBJ2-5	TRBV28	many	TGTGCCAGCAGTGTTCGACATTTTTACCAGGGGAGGGAGACCCAGTACTTC	CASSVRHFYQGRETQYF
TRBD1	TRBJ2-1	TRBV6-5	many	TGTGCCAGCAGTCCCGCCTTGAGGACAGGGGCAAAGAATGAGCAGTTCTTC	CASSPALRTGAKNEQFF
.	TRBJ2-3	TRBV11-3	many	TGTGCCAGCAGCCCAGGGACAGATACGCAGTATTTT	CASSPGTDTQYF
.	TRBJ2-7	TRBV7-6	many	TGTGCCAGCAGCTCAGAGGGGGGGGGAATATACGAGCAGTACTTC	CASSSEGGGIYEQYF
.	TRBJ2-5	TRBV30	many	TGTGCCTGGACCCCGTACCAAGAGACCCAGTACTTC	CAWTPYQETQYF
.	TRBJ1-4	TRBV11-2	many	TGTGCCAGCAGCTTGGGCAATGAAAAACTGTTTTTT	CASSLGNEKLFF
TRBD1	TRBJ1-3	TRBV6-1	few	TGTGCCAGCAGCCCGGGGACAGGGGCGCCGGGAAACACCATATATTTT	CASSPGTGAPGNTIYF
.	TRBJ2-5	TRBV29-1	many	TGCAGCGTTGTGGGCAGGGGGGAAGAGACCCAGTACTTC	CSVVGRGEETQYF
TRBD2	TRBJ2-2	TRBV20-1	many	TGCAGTGCTAGAGGTAGCGGGGGGGCCTCGACCCGGGAGCTGTTTTTT	CSARGSGGASTRELFF
.	TRBJ2-1	TRBV7-3	many	TGTGCCAGCAGCTTTGCGGCAGGGATGGGCAATGAGCAGTTCTTC	CASSFAAGMGNEQFF
.	TRBJ1-5	TRBV3-1	many	TGTGCCAGCAGCCATCAGGGTGGAGAGCCCCAGCATTTT	CASSHQGGEPQHF
.	TRBJ1-2	TRBV11-2	.	TGTGCCAGCAGCTCAGTTAGGGGGTGGGGACCTGATAACTATGGCTACACCTTC	CASSSVRGWGPDNYGYTF
.	TRBJ1-1	TRBV4-2	.	TGTGCCAGCAGCCAAGATGCCAGGGGAAACACTGAAGCTTTCTTT	CASSQDARGNTEAFF
.	TRBJ1-5	TRBV13	many	TGTGCCAGCAGCTCCACTGCCGACGGGGATCAGCCCCAGCATTTT	CASSSTADGDQPQHF
.	TRBJ2-5	TRBV3-1	many	TGTGCCAGCAGCCAGGGTCTGGCCCTCGGGGAGACCCAGTACTTC	CASSQGLALGETQYF
TRBD2	TRBJ2-7	TRBV2	medium-sized	TGTGCCAGCAGAATCGGACTAGCCTCCTACGAGCAGTACTTC	CASRIGLASYEQYF
.	TRBJ2-6	TRBV19	.	TGTGCCAGTAGTATTTGGTTCTCTGGGGCCAACGTCCTGACTTTC	CASSIWFSGANVLTF
.	TRBJ1-6	TRBV5-1	.	TGCGCCAGCAGCATAGGGGGGGCCCCCTATAATTCACCCCTCCACTTT	CASSIGGAPYNSPLHF
.	TRBJ2-5	TRBV2	many	TGTGCCAGCAGGGCCGGGACTGAAGAGACCCAGTACTTC	CASRAGTEETQYF
TRBD1	TRBJ1-5	TRBV6-1	.	TGTGCCAGCAGCCCCACAGGGGGCTCCAATCAGCCCCAGCATTTT	CASSPTGGSNQPQHF